These 21 T cell receptor beta chains came from one sample sequenced in a study of shared clonotypes between healthy human individuals. Some clones are missing from TCRdb's copy, which holds only in-frame ones; the method was immunoSEQ multiplex PCR. The sample holds around 530,000 clones; around 76% are singletons and the top ten take 12%. Sequenced input: PBMCs. The receptors were sampled from a woman aged 40 to 50 in good health. Some clones in this sample may be carry-over from other donors' samples.

This rearrangement joins TRBV6-1 to TRBJ2-1; the match to TRBD2 covers 12 bases. The CDR3 contains 14 residues. The V gene end was trimmed by 8 bases and the J gene end by 8 bases; junction bases not matched to a gene: 7. CDR1 is MNHNS, CDR2 SASEGT, per germline. The CDR3 DNA is TGTGCCAGCCGGCCTAGCGGGAGGGCCCATGAGCAGTTCTTC. Translation: CASRPSGRAHEQFF.

The rearrangement uses TRBV27 and TRBJ2-7; no firm D call. Trimming took off 2 bases at V and 3 bases at J, with 17 bases between the two ends. CDR1 MNHEY and CDR2 SMNVEV come from the germline V gene (reference sequence). This CDR3 is built from 16 residues. The CDR3 region has the DNA TGTGCCAGCAGTTTAAATTCCGACATGAGATTCTACGAGCAGTACTTC. Protein: CASSLNSDMRFYEQYF.

The chain has TRBV11-1 and TRBJ1-1; no clear D. Trimming took 7 bases from V and 4 from J, leaving 10 bases between them. Germline V gives CDR1 SGHAT, CDR2 FQDESV (reference sequence). The CDR3 sequence is 12 residues long. The CDR3 nucleotides are TGTGCCAGCAAATCCCCAGGCACTGAAGCTTTCTTT. Its translation is CASKSPGTEAFF. The full variable domain, in which reference TRBV11-1 and TRBJ1-1 provide the parts outside the CDR3, is EAEVAQSPRYKITEKSQAVAFWCDPISGHATLYWYRQILGQGPELLVQFQDESVVDDSQLPKDRFSAERLKGVDSTLKIQPAELGDSAMYLCASKSPGTEAFFGQGTRLTVV.

Only a few counts were recorded for this clone. V and J are TRBV7-2 and TRBJ1-5; D is unclear. This CDR3 is 15 amino acids long. The V end lost 1 base, the J end lost 1 base, and 8 bases lay between the germline ends. The germline V gene encodes CDR1 SGHTA and CDR2 FQGNSA. The CDR3: CASSLVPTSNQPQHF. CDR3 DNA sequence: TGTGCCAGCAGCTTAGTTCCCACAAGCAATCAGCCCCAGCATTTT.

CDR3 residues: CASRFREEQYF. For the CDR3, the DNA is TGTGCCAGCAGGTTCCGGGAGGAGCAGTACTTC. The chain links TRBV28 to TRBJ2-7; a weak D match, TRBD2 (6 bases). The germline V and J ends were trimmed by 6 bases and 7 bases, with 10 bases remaining between them. The germline V gene encodes CDR1 MDHEN and CDR2 SYDVKM. The CDR3 sequence is 11 residues long.

The rearrangement joins TRBV15 to TRBJ2-5, with D perhaps matching TRBD2 (5 bases). V was clipped by 1 base and J by 1 base, with 10 bases between them. CDR3 length equals 15 residues. The germline V gene has CDR1 LNHNV and CDR2 YYDKDF (reference sequence). In DNA, the CDR3 is TGTGCCACCAGCAGAGGAGGGTCTACCCAAGAGACCCAGTACTTC. Translation: CATSRGGSTQETQYF. Variable domain in full (rest from reference TRBV15 and TRBJ2-5): DAMVIQNPRYQVTQFGKPVTLSCSQTLNHNVMYWYQQKSSQAPKLLFHYYDKDFNNEADTPDNFQSRRPNTSFCFLDIRSPGLGDTAMYLCATSRGGSTQETQYFGPGTRLLVL.

The chain is built from TRBV14 and TRBJ2-4, with D hard to call. The CDR3 consists of 15 residues. Germline values: CDR1 SGHDN, CDR2 FVKESK. V gave up 1 base and J gave up 0 bases, with 7 bases separating them. DNA for the CDR3: TGTGCCAGCAGCCAAGTATGGGGAGCCAAAAACATTCAGTACTTC. Translation: CASSQVWGAKNIQYF.

This clone has a single count. It differs at one base from a far larger clone, so likely a read error. This rearrangement joins TRBV6-4 to TRBJ2-2; 7 bases are shared with TRBD2. There are 15 residues in the CDR3. Per germline, CDR1 MRHNA and CDR2 SNTAGT. Here the CDR3 DNA reads TGTGCCAGCAGTGTGGAGGCGGGAGACACCGGGGAGCTGCTTTTT. It yields the protein CASSVEAGDTGELLF.

This clone came up a few times. The genes are TRBV7-2 and TRBJ2-6; 12 bases fit TRBD2. This CDR3 has 18 amino acids. V shed 1 base and J 3 bases; nucleotides not matched to a gene: 4. CDR1 and CDR2 (germline): SGHTA, FQGNSA. Here the CDR3 DNA reads TGTGCCAGCAGCTTAGGACTAGCGGGAGTGGGTGGGGCCAACGTCCTGACTTTC. It encodes CASSLGLAGVGGANVLTF.

J is TRBJ1-2 and V is TRBV28; D is uncertain. The CDR3 is made up of 15 amino acids. The V and J ends lost 2 bases and 3 bases respectively, with 13 bases between them. The germline V gene has CDR1 MDHEN and CDR2 SYDVKM. The CDR3 reads CASSLVGLMDYGYTF. The CDR3 DNA reads TGTGCCAGCAGTTTAGTTGGACTCATGGACTATGGCTACACCTTC.

In DNA, the CDR3 is TGTGCCAGCAGCCCAAGGGAGGCCCGGGAGCTGTTTTTT. This translates into CASSPREARELFF. The genes are TRBV6-1 and TRBJ2-2; the D gene is possibly TRBD2 (6 bases). The V and J ends lost 6 bases and 9 bases respectively, with 14 bases between them. This CDR3 is built from 13 residues. The germline CDR1 and CDR2 sequences are MNHNS and SASEGT.

V gene TRBV19 combines with J gene TRBJ2-1, with D hard to call. This CDR3 comprises 14 residues. V was trimmed by 3 bases and J by 1 base, leaving 7 bases between them. Germline CDR1 reads LNHDA; CDR2 reads SQIVND (reference sequence). The CDR3 spells CASSIGQSYNEQFF. DNA for the CDR3: TGTGCCAGTAGTATCGGGCAGTCCTACAATGAGCAGTTCTTC.

The rearrangement links TRBV13 to TRBJ2-7; TRBD1 matches at 8 bases. The V gene end was trimmed by 5 bases and the J gene end by 6 bases; junction bases not matched to a gene: 9. CDR3 length: 14 residues. Germline lookup yields CDR1 PRHDT and CDR2 FYEKMQ (reference sequence). This CDR3 is CASSRHGQGGEQYF. DNA of the CDR3: TGTGCCAGCAGCCGACACGGACAGGGTGGCGAGCAGTACTTC.

This clone was seen only a few times. The chain combines TRBV6-1 with TRBJ2-1; possibly TRBD1 or TRBD2 for D (5 bases each). The CDR3 sequence is 15 residues long. Germline CDR1 MNHNS, CDR2 SASEGT. V was trimmed by 3 bases and J by 6 bases, leaving 15 bases between them. CDR3 protein: CASSEYWGPVNEQFF. The DNA of the CDR3 is TGTGCCAGCAGTGAGTATTGGGGACCTGTCAATGAGCAGTTCTTC.

The chain couples TRBV27 to TRBJ2-7; D might be TRBD2 (5 bases). The CDR3 is 17 residues long. Trimming stripped 3 bases from V and 3 bases from J, with 21 bases between. Germline V lookup: CDR1 MNHEY, CDR2 SMNVEV (reference sequence). The DNA of the CDR3 is TGTGCCAGCAGTTTTCTGAGTACTACTAGTCGCGTCTACGAGCAGTACTTC. This codes for CASSFLSTTSRVYEQYF.

Only one count was recorded for this clone. The chain links TRBV18 to TRBJ2-1; 13 bases map to TRBD2. V shed 0 bases and J 6 bases; nucleotides not matched to a gene: 2. This CDR3 is 16 amino acids long. Germline V gives CDR1 KGHSH, CDR2 LQKENI. CDR3 sequence reads: CASSPPGLAGANEQFF. The CDR3 DNA reads as TGTGCCAGCTCACCACCAGGACTAGCGGGAGCCAATGAGCAGTTCTTC. The variable domain in full, completed from reference TRBV18 and TRBJ2-1, reads NAGVMQNPRHLVRRRGQEARLRCSPMKGHSHVYWYRQLPEEGLKFMVYLQKENIIDESGMPKERFSAEFPKEGPSILRIQQVVRGDSAAYFCASSPPGLAGANEQFFGPGTRLTVL.

The genes are TRBV23-1 and TRBJ2-7; tentative D call: TRBD1 (5 bases). TRBV23-1 is an open reading frame whose function is uncertain. V lost 6 bases to trimming and J lost 3 bases, with 12 bases between them. CDR3 length equals 13 residues. CDR3 in amino acids: CASSQGPSYEQYF. The DNA of the CDR3 is TGCGCCAGCAGCCAGGGTCCCAGCTACGAGCAGTACTTC.

The chain employs TRBV2 and TRBJ1-5; a possible D gene is TRBD1 (5 bases). CDR1 and CDR2 from the germline V gene are SNHLY and FYNNEI. The length of the CDR3 is 14 residues. The V end lost 6 bases, the J end lost 5 bases, and 14 bases lay between the germline ends. CDR3 nucleotide sequence: TGTGCCAGCAGGGCCGGGGCCGGGGATCAGCCCCAGCATTTT. Residues: CASRAGAGDQPQHF.

The chain has TRBV6-1 and TRBJ2-7, with TRBD2 identical over 8 bases. Looked up from germline, CDR1 is MNHNS and CDR2 is SASEGT. The V and J ends lost 1 base and 11 bases, in that order; junction bases with no gene match: 7. The CDR3 has 13 amino acids. As DNA, the CDR3 is TGTGCCAGCAGTGAAGGGAGCGGGGGAAGGGAGTACTTC. It specifies CASSEGSGGREYF.

CDR3 residues: CASSRPAGGVDTQYF. For the CDR3, the DNA is TGTGCCAGCAGCCGTCCCGCGGGAGGAGTAGATACGCAGTATTTT. The J gene is TRBJ2-3, the V gene TRBV11-2, with 8 bases that match TRBD2. Germline V CDR1 and CDR2: SGHAT, FQNNGV. The junction had 9 bases not matched to a gene; V was cut back by 5 bases and J by 5 bases. The length of the CDR3 is 15 residues.

The chain combines TRBV9 with TRBJ1-2, with D perhaps matching TRBD1 (5 bases). The CDR3 runs to 14 residues. Per the germline V gene, CDR1 is SGDLS and CDR2 is YYNGEE. With 2 bases removed from V and 5 bases from J, the gap between germline ends came to 13 bases. In DNA form, the CDR3 reads TGTGCCAGCAGCGTGGGGGAGGGCCGGTATGGCTACACCTTC. This gives the protein CASSVGEGRYGYTF. The variable domain in full, completed from reference TRBV9 and TRBJ1-2, reads DSGVTQTPKHLITATGQRVTLRCSPRSGDLSVYWYQQSLDQGLQFLIQYYNGEERAKGNILERFSAQQFPDLHSELNLSSLELGDSALYFCASSVGEGRYGYTFGSGTRLTVV.